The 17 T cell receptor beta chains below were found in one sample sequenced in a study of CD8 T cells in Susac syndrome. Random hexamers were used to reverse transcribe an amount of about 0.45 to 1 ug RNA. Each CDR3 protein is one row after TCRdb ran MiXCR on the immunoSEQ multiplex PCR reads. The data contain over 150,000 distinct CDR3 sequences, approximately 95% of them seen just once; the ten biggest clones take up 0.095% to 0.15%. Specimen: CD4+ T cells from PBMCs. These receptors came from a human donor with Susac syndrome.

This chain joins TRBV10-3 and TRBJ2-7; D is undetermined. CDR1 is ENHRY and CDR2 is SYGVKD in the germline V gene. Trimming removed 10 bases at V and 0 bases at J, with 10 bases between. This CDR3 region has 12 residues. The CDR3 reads CATSQTSYEQYF. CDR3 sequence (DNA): TGTGCCACTTCCCAGACCTCCTACGAGCAGTACTTC.

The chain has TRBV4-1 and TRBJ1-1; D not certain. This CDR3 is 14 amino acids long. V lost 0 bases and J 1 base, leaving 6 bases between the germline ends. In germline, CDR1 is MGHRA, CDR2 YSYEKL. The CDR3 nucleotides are TGCGCCAGCAGCCAAGATGGGAGGAACACTGAAGCTTTCTTT. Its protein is CASSQDGRNTEAFF.

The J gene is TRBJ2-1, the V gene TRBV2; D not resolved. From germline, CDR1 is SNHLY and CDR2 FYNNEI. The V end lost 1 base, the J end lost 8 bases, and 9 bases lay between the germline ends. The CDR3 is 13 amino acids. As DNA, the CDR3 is TGTGCCAGCAGTGAAGGTCTAGGTGATGAGCAGTTCTTC. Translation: CASSEGLGDEQFF.

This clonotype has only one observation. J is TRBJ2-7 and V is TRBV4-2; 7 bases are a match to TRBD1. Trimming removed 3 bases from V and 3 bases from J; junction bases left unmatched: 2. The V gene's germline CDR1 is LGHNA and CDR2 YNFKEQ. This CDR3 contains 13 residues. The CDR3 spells CASSQRQGYEQYV. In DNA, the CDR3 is TGTGCCAGCAGCCAGAGACAGGGCTACGAGCAGTACGTC.

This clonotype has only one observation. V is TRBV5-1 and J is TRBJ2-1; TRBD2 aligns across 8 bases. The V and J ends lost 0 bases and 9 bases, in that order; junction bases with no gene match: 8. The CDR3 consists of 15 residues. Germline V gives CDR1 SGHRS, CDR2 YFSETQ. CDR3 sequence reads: CASSLEDGRETEQFF. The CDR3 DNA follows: TGCGCCAGCAGCTTGGAAGACGGGAGGGAGACTGAGCAGTTCTTC.

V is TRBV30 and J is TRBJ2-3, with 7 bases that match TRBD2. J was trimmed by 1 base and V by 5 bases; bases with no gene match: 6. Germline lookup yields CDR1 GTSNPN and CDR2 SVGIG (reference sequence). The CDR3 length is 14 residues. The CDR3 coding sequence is TGTGCCTGGGTCGGGGGGTCCCGCACAGATACGCAGTATTTT. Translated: CAWVGGSRTDTQYF.

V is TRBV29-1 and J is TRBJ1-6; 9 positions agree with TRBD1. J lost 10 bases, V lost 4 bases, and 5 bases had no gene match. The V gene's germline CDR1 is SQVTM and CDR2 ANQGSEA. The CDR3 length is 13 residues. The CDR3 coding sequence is TGCAGCGTTGGCGAGGACAGGGGATCACCCCTCCACTTT. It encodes CSVGEDRGSPLHF.

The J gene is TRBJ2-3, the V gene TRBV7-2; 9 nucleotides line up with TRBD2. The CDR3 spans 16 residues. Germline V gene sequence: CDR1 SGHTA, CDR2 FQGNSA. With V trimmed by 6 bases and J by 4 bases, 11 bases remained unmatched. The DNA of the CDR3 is TGTGCCAGCAGGAGGAATCAAGCGGGGGGACCAGATACGCAGTATTTT. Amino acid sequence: CASRRNQAGGPDTQYF.

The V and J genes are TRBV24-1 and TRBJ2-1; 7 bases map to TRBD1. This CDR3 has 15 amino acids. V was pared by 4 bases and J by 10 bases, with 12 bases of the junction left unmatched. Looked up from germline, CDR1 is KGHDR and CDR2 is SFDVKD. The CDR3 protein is CATSDRRDRIWEQFF. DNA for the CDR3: TGTGCCACCAGTGACCGCCGGGACAGAATTTGGGAGCAGTTCTTC.

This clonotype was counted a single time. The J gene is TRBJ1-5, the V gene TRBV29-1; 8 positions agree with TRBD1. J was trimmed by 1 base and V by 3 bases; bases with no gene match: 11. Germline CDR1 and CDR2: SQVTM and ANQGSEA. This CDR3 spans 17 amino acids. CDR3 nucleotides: TGCAGCGTTGATTCTGAGACAGGGGAGGAGAGCAATCAGCCCCAGCATTTT. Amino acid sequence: CSVDSETGEESNQPQHF.

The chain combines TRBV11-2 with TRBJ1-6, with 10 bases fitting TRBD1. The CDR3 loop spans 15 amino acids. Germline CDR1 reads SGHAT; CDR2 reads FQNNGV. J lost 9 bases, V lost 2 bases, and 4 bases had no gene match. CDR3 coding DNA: TGTGCCAGCAGCTTATTGGACAGGGGGGTTTCACCCCTCCACTTT. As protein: CASSLLDRGVSPLHF.

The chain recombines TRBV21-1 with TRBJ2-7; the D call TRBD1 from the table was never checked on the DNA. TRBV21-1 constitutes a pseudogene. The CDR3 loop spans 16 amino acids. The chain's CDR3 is CASSITGTGHSYEQYV. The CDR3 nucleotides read TGTGCCAGCAGCATAACCGGGACAGGGCACTCCTACGAGCAGTACGTC.

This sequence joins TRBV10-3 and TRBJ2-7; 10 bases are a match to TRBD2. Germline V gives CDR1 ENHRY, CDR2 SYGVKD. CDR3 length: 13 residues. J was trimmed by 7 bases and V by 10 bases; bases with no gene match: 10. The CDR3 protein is CATRSGRVGEQYF. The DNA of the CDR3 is TGTGCCACCAGGAGCGGGAGGGTTGGAGAGCAGTACTTC.

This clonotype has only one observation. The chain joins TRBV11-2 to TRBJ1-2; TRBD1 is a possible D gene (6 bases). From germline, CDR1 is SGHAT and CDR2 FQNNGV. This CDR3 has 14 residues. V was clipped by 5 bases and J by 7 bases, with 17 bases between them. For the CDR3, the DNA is TGTGCCAGCAGCCAAATCCCAGGGGCAGGTGGCTACACCTTC. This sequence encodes CASSQIPGAGGYTF.

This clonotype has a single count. CDR3 bases: TGCAGTGCTAGAGAACAGGGGAGTGAAAAACTGTTTTTT. This sequence encodes CSAREQGSEKLFF. J is TRBJ1-4 and V is TRBV20-1, with 7 positions matching TRBD1. CDR3 length: 13 residues. CDR1 and CDR2 from the germline V gene are DFQATT and SNEGSKA (reference sequence). V was clipped by 0 bases and J by 7 bases; unmatched bases: 2.

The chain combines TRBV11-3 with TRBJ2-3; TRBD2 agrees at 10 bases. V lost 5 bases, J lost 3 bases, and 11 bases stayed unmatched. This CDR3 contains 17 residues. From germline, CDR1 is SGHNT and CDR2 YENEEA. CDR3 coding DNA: TGTGCCAGCAGCGTAGGCCTCGGACTAGCGGTGACAGATACGCAGTATTTT. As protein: CASSVGLGLAVTDTQYF.

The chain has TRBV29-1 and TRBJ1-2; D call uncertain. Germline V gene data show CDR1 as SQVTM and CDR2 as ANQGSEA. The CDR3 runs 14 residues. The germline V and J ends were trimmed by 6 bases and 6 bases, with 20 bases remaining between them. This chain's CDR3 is CSVGEARALNGYTF. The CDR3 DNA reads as TGCAGCGTCGGGGAAGCGCGGGCTCTTAATGGCTACACCTTC. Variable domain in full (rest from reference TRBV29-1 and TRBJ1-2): SAVISQKPSRDICQRGTSLTIQCQVDSQVTMMFWYRQQPGQSLTLIATANQGSEATYESGFVIDKFPISRPNLTFSTLTVSNMSPEDSSIYLCSVGEARALNGYTFGSGTRLTVV.